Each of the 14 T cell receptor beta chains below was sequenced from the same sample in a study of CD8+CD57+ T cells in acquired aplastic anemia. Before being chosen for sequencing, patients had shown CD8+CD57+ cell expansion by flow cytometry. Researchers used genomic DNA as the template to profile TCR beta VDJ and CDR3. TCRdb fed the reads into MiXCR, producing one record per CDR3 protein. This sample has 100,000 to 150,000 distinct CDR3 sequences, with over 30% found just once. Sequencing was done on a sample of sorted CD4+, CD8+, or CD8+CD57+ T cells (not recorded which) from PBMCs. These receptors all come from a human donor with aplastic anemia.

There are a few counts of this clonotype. In DNA form, the CDR3 reads TGCGCCAGCAGCCAAGCGATCAGGGGGTTGACTGAAGCTTTCTTT. It codes for CASSQAIRGLTEAFF. The chain links TRBV4-3 to TRBJ1-1; the match to TRBD1 covers 7 bases. Germline values: CDR1 LGHNA, CDR2 YSLEER. The junction had 7 bases not matched to a gene; V was cut back by 1 base and J by 5 bases. The CDR3 is 15 residues long.

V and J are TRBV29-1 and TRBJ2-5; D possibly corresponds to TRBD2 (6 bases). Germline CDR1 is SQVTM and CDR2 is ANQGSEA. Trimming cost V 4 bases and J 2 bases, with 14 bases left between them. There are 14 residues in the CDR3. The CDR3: CSVAYRRGQETQYF. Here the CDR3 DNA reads TGCAGCGTTGCCTACAGGAGGGGACAAGAGACCCAGTACTTC.

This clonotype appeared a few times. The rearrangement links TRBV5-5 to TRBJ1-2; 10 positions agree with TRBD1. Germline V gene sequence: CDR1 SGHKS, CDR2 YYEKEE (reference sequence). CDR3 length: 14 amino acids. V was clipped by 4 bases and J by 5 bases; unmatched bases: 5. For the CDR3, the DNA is TGTGCCAGCAGCCTCGGGACAGGGGCGTATGGCTACACCTTC. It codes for CASSLGTGAYGYTF.

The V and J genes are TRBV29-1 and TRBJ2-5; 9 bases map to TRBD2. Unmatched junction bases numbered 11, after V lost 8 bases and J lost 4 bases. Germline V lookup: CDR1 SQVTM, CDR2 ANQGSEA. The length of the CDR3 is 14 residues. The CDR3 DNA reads TGCAGCCCGAGACTTCTAGCGGGGATAGAGACCCAGTACTTC. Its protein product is CSPRLLAGIETQYF. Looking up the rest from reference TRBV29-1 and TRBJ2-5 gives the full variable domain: SAVISQKPSRDICQRGTSLTIQCQVDSQVTMMFWYRQQPGQSLTLIATANQGSEATYESGFVIDKFPISRPNLTFSTLTVSNMSPEDSSIYLCSPRLLAGIETQYFGPGTRLLVL.

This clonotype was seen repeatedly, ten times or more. Here the CDR3 reads CASSPASGSGTQYF. The CDR3 DNA sequence: TGTGCCAGCAGCCCCGCTAGCGGCAGCGGTACGCAGTATTTT. V gene TRBV7-2 combines with J gene TRBJ2-3; 7 nucleotides match TRBD2. This CDR3 is built from 14 residues. Germline V gives CDR1 SGHTA, CDR2 FQGNSA. J was trimmed by 8 bases and V by 5 bases; bases with no gene match: 10.

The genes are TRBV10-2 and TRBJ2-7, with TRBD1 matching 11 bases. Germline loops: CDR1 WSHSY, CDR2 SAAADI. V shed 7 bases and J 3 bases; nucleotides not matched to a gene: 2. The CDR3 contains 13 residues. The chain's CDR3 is CASKGTGGYEQYF. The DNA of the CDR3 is TGCGCCAGCAAGGGGACAGGGGGCTACGAGCAGTACTTC.

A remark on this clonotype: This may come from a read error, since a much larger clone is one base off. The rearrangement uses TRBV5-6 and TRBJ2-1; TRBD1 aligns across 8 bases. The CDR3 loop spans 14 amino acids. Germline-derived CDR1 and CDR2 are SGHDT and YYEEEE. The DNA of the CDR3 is TGTGCCAGCAGCCAGGACAGGGTACACAATGAGCAGCTCTTC. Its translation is CASSQDRVHNEQLF.

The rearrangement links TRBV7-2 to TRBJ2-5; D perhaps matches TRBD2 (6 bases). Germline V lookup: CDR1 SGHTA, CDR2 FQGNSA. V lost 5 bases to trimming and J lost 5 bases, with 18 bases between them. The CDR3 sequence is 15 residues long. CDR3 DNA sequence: TGTGCCAGCAGCCTAGATCGGGGGTGGTATGAGACCCAGTACTTC. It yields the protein CASSLDRGWYETQYF.

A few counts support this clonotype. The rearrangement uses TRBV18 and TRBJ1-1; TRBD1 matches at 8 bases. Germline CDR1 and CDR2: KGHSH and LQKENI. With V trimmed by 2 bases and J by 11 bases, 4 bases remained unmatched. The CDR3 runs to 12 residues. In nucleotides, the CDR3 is TGTGCCAGCTCACCAGACAGGGGACGGGCTTTCTTT. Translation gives CASSPDRGRAFF.

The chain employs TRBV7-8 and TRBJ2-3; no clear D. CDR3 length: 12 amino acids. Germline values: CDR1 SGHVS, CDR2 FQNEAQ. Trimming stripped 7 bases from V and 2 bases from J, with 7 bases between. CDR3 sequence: CASTPNTDTQYF. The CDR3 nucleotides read TGTGCCAGCACCCCTAACACAGATACGCAGTATTTT.

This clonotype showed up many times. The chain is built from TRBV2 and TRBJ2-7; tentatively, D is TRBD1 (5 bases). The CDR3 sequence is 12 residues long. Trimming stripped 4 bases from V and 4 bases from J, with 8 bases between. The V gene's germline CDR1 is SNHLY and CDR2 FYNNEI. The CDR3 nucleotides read TGTGCCAGCAGTGTTGACAGATACGAGCAGTACTTC. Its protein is CASSVDRYEQYF.

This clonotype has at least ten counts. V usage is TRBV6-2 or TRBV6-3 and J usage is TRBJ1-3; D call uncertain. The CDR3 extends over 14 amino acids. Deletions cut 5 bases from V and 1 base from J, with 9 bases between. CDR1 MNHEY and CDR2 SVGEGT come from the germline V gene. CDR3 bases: TGTGCCAGCAGTCATCGATCTTCTGGAAACACCATATATTTT. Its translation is CASSHRSSGNTIYF.

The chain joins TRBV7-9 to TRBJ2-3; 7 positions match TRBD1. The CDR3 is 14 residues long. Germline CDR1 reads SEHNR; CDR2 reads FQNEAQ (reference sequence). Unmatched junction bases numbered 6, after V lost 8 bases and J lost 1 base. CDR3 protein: CASSLTGGTDTQYF. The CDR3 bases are TGTGCCAGCTCACTCACAGGGGGCACAGATACGCAGTATTTT.

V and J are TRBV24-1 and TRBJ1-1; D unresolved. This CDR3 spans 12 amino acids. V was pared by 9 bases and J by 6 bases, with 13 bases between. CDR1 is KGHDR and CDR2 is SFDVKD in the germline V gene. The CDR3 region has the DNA TGTGCCACCGAGGAGCCGGGTGCTGAAGCTTTCTTT. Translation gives CATEEPGAEAFF.